Listed below are T cell receptor beta chains from one sample, sequenced in a study of metastatic and nonmetastatic thyroid tumors. TCRdb redid the clone calls on the PCR reads using MiXCR. This table has 5,000 to 7,000 clones, 33% appearing once. Sequencing was done on a sample of adjacent normal tissue. Receptors originate from a female donor with papillary thyroid cancer or a benign thyroid nodule (not recorded which). Some clones in this sample may be carry-over from other donors' samples. Both conserved end residues are trimmed from each CDR3. The order of the fields is clone size, D gene, J gene, V gene, CDR3 protein. D genes are given only for firm matches. A row's size may be missing; if present it is once, few, many or a size class.

clone size: NA
D gene: NA
J gene: TRBJ2-1
V gene: TRBV9
CDR3 protein: ASSIPGPYNEQF

clone size: NA
D gene: NA
J gene: TRBJ1-1
V gene: TRBV6-5
CDR3 protein: ASSFPGMDTEAF

clone size: NA
D gene: NA
J gene: TRBJ2-7
V gene: TRBV7-2
CDR3 protein: ASSLGWTRSYEQY

clone size: few
D gene: TRBD1
J gene: TRBJ1-6
V gene: TRBV6-1
CDR3 protein: ASSMGTGRNSPLH

clone size: NA
D gene: NA
J gene: TRBJ2-7
V gene: TRBV30
CDR3 protein: AWSRVYEQY

clone size: large
D gene: NA
J gene: TRBJ1-2
V gene: TRBV7-8
CDR3 protein: ASSFDRNYGYT

clone size: NA
D gene: NA
J gene: TRBJ2-5
V gene: TRBV7-9
CDR3 protein: ASSPIEGRETQY

clone size: NA
D gene: TRBD1
J gene: TRBJ1-5
V gene: TRBV20-1
CDR3 protein: SARDQGTGMFQPQH

clone size: few
D gene: NA
J gene: TRBJ1-2
V gene: TRBV2
CDR3 protein: ASSETRRPYGYT

clone size: NA
D gene: NA
J gene: TRBJ2-3
V gene: TRBV19
CDR3 protein: ASRTAVSTDTQY

clone size: few
D gene: TRBD1
J gene: TRBJ1-2
V gene: TRBV28
CDR3 protein: ASSATGDRGRYYYGYT

clone size: NA
D gene: TRBD2
J gene: TRBJ2-7
V gene: TRBV11-3
CDR3 protein: ASSLGPSGYEQY

clone size: few
D gene: NA
J gene: TRBJ1-2
V gene: TRBV15
CDR3 protein: ATSTFNFYGYT

clone size: NA
D gene: NA
J gene: TRBJ2-7
V gene: TRBV7-6
CDR3 protein: ASSLVSGQDYEQY

clone size: few
D gene: NA
J gene: TRBJ1-1
V gene: TRBV2
CDR3 protein: ASSLTREIGVYTEAF

clone size: NA
D gene: NA
J gene: TRBJ1-5
V gene: TRBV20-1
CDR3 protein: SVIPGGNQPQH

clone size: medium-sized
D gene: TRBD2
J gene: TRBJ2-2
V gene: TRBV20-1
CDR3 protein: SARDTSGGVKTGELF

clone size: NA
D gene: NA
J gene: TRBJ2-1
V gene: TRBV10-3
CDR3 protein: AISDNGQLSSYNEQF

clone size: NA
D gene: NA
J gene: TRBJ2-5
V gene: TRBV6-1
CDR3 protein: ATHRTRRETQY

clone size: few
D gene: NA
J gene: TRBJ1-2
V gene: TRBV27
CDR3 protein: ASSLKGGNYGYT

clone size: NA
D gene: NA
J gene: TRBJ2-3
V gene: TRBV6-1
CDR3 protein: ASSSRRTDTQY

clone size: NA
D gene: NA
J gene: TRBJ1-5
V gene: TRBV6-1
CDR3 protein: ASSELSWQPQH

clone size: few
D gene: NA
J gene: TRBJ2-4
V gene: TRBV28
CDR3 protein: ASSRPRKNIQY

clone size: large
D gene: NA
J gene: TRBJ1-3
V gene: TRBV30
CDR3 protein: AWSVLPMNTIY

clone size: few
D gene: TRBD2
J gene: TRBJ2-7
V gene: TRBV28
CDR3 protein: ASIPGGGERYEQY

clone size: few
D gene: NA
J gene: TRBJ1-1
V gene: TRBV12-3/TRBV12-4
CDR3 protein: ASSVDSQAEAF

clone size: NA
D gene: NA
J gene: TRBJ2-7
V gene: TRBV12-3/TRBV12-4
CDR3 protein: ASRGGYEQY

clone size: NA
D gene: TRBD1
J gene: TRBJ2-7
V gene: TRBV30
CDR3 protein: AWRGTGSYEQY

clone size: few
D gene: TRBD1
J gene: TRBJ1-2
V gene: TRBV6-5
CDR3 protein: ASSYPTDRGRYWDGYT

clone size: NA
D gene: NA
J gene: TRBJ1-1
V gene: TRBV6-1
CDR3 protein: ASSQPGTAEAF

clone size: NA
D gene: NA
J gene: TRBJ1-3
V gene: TRBV5-6
CDR3 protein: SSGLANSGNTIY

clone size: few
D gene: TRBD1
J gene: TRBJ2-7
V gene: TRBV27
CDR3 protein: ATLGQGEPGRHYEQY

clone size: medium-sized
D gene: NA
J gene: TRBJ1-1
V gene: TRBV4-2
CDR3 protein: ASSQLGGGTEAF

clone size: NA
D gene: NA
J gene: TRBJ1-5
V gene: TRBV5-5
CDR3 protein: ASSLWGEGNQPQH

clone size: few
D gene: TRBD2
J gene: TRBJ2-7
V gene: TRBV7-9
CDR3 protein: ASSHTGGEQY

clone size: once
D gene: NA
J gene: TRBJ2-7
V gene: TRBV7-9
CDR3 protein: ASSLGSPNEQY

clone size: NA
D gene: NA
J gene: TRBJ1-1
V gene: TRBV5-5
CDR3 protein: ASSLWGHTEAF

clone size: NA
D gene: NA
J gene: TRBJ2-5
V gene: TRBV6-5
CDR3 protein: ASRDSGGGQY

clone size: NA
D gene: TRBD1
J gene: TRBJ2-7
V gene: TRBV19
CDR3 protein: ATPDRGLYEQY

clone size: NA
D gene: NA
J gene: TRBJ2-1
V gene: TRBV5-6
CDR3 protein: ASSLLDFQQF

clone size: large
D gene: TRBD1
J gene: TRBJ2-7
V gene: TRBV20-1
CDR3 protein: SARWDRGPHEQY

clone size: few
D gene: TRBD2
J gene: TRBJ2-3
V gene: TRBV24-1
CDR3 protein: ATSRSSGSVTDTQY

clone size: NA
D gene: NA
J gene: TRBJ2-2
V gene: TRBV2
CDR3 protein: ASRIANTGELF

clone size: large
D gene: NA
J gene: TRBJ2-1
V gene: TRBV6-5
CDR3 protein: ASSYQYEQF

clone size: few
D gene: NA
J gene: TRBJ2-7
V gene: TRBV12-3/TRBV12-4
CDR3 protein: ASSFRAGYEQY

clone size: few
D gene: NA
J gene: TRBJ1-1
V gene: TRBV20-1
CDR3 protein: SAKVGSRLNTEAF

clone size: NA
D gene: NA
J gene: TRBJ2-2
V gene: TRBV2
CDR3 protein: ASSDRRNTGELF

clone size: few
D gene: NA
J gene: TRBJ2-7
V gene: TRBV27
CDR3 protein: ASSPNPAASPEHYEQY

clone size: few
D gene: NA
J gene: TRBJ2-7
V gene: TRBV2
CDR3 protein: ASSREGGVYEQY

clone size: NA
D gene: NA
J gene: TRBJ1-1
V gene: TRBV20-1
CDR3 protein: SAVPNDYREGTEAF

clone size: few
D gene: NA
J gene: TRBJ2-3
V gene: TRBV6-1
CDR3 protein: ASTSGGGGGTDTQY

clone size: large
D gene: TRBD1
J gene: TRBJ1-1
V gene: TRBV12-3/TRBV12-4
CDR3 protein: ASSRTGGITEAF

clone size: NA
D gene: TRBD2
J gene: TRBJ2-1
V gene: TRBV2
CDR3 protein: ASSRLANSYNEQL

clone size: NA
D gene: NA
J gene: TRBJ1-1
V gene: TRBV19
CDR3 protein: ASSIGTANTEAF

clone size: few
D gene: TRBD1
J gene: TRBJ2-2
V gene: TRBV10-1
CDR3 protein: ASSETGEADGELF